These 2 T cell receptor beta chains originate from one sample sequenced in a study of beta chain features in type 1 diabetes. Study-level results: Shortening that was moderate but significant affected the TCRB CDR3s of Type 1 diabetes patients in all four CD4+ subsets.

Sequencing targeted expressed TCRB transcripts, as all isolated RNA had been reverse transcribed. Measured with immunoSEQ multiplex PCR; TCRdb has only the in-frame clones, and not every one. The sample has a few hundred thousand clones, 16% seen once. Antigen specificity for these receptors is unknown. Sample: naive CD4+ T cells from blood. The origin of the receptors is a man aged 25-40 years with type 1 diabetes.

The chain uses TRBV9 and TRBJ1-1; the D is unclear. Germline V gene data show CDR1 as SGDLS and CDR2 as YYNGEE. The CDR3 totals 12 residues. Trimming stripped 0 bases from V and 10 bases from J, with 10 bases between. The CDR3 reads CASSVGLDTAFF. The CDR3 DNA sequence: TGTGCCAGCAGCGTAGGTCTGGATACAGCTTTCTTT.

The rearrangement uses TRBV2 and TRBJ1-4; TRBD1 is a possible D gene (5 bases). Looked up from germline, CDR1 is SNHLY and CDR2 is FYNNEI. This CDR3 has 14 amino acids. Trimming left V 2 bases short and J 6 bases short, with 10 bases between. The CDR3 reads CASSELGPYEKLFF. DNA for the CDR3: TGTGCCAGCAGTGAATTGGGGCCCTATGAAAAACTGTTTTTT.